This T cell receptor (beta chain) is from a study of blood T cell repertoires in COVID-19. As for the study in general: From T cells, B-cell-depleted T cells, or PBMCs came the material, which was cDNA or gDNA.

In the original processing: The authors estimated nucleated cell counts from reference gene primer amplification. TCRdb's table, derived via immunoSEQ multiplex PCR, lists solely in-frame clones and lacks some. Clone size and V and J calls were adopted from that table, with D and trimming inferred from the DNA. The data show 200,000 to 300,000 clones, with about 87% seen just once and 8% to 9.5% held by the top ten. V dropped 7 bases and J dropped 6; count of bases not matched to a gene: 10. Germline values: CDR1 SQVTM, CDR2 ANQGSEA. This CDR3 contains 14 residues. The sequence was obtained from a human donor in a cohort sampled during active COVID-19. V is TRBV29-1 and J is TRBJ2-7; TRBD2 agrees at 12 bases. Sequenced: peripheral blood. The DNA of the CDR3 is TGCAGCGGCAGACTAGCGGGGGCTCCAGGCGAGCAGTACTTC. Translating gives CSGRLAGAPGEQYF.